Following are 9 T cell receptor beta chains from one sample sequenced in a study of shared clonotypes between healthy human individuals. Measured with immunoSEQ multiplex PCR; TCRdb has only the in-frame clones, and not every one. The data contain roughly 1,600,000 clones, around 98.5% of them singletons. The material sequenced was naive CD4+ T cells sorted from blood. Subset of the sample: CD45RA+ positively selected. The receptors were sampled from a man aged 30-40 years in good health.

The V gene is TRBV7-6, the J gene TRBJ2-7; D is uncertain. Trimming pared 1 base from V and 6 bases from J, leaving 10 bases between. The CDR3 loop spans 13 amino acids. Germline V gene sequence: CDR1 SGHVS, CDR2 FNYEAQ. This CDR3 reads CASSLDAGSEQYF. The CDR3 region has the DNA TGTGCCAGCAGCTTAGACGCTGGAAGCGAGCAGTACTTC.

For this clone: The same CDR3 can be traced to other DNA sequences in this sample. CDR3 DNA: TGTGCCAGCAGCTTGGTAGCGGGGTCCTACGAGCAGTACTTC. Translation gives CASSLVAGSYEQYF. This rearrangement joins TRBV7-8 to TRBJ2-7, with 8 nucleotides matching TRBD2. The CDR3 has 14 residues. CDR1 and CDR2 from the germline V gene are SGHVS and FQNEAQ. With V trimmed by 3 bases and J by 1 base, 2 bases remained unmatched.

J is TRBJ2-1 and V is TRBV5-1, with 10 nucleotides matching TRBD1. V shed 1 base and J 6 bases; nucleotides not matched to a gene: 4. Germline-derived CDR1 and CDR2 are SGHRS and YFSETQ. This CDR3 contains 15 residues. The CDR3 loop is CASSLRDRGSNEQFF. DNA for the CDR3: TGCGCCAGCAGCTTGCGGGACAGGGGATCCAATGAGCAGTTCTTC.

The V gene is TRBV11-3, the J gene TRBJ2-5, with D possibly matching TRBD1 (6 bases). Germline V gives CDR1 SGHNT, CDR2 YENEEA. V lost 1 base to trimming and J lost 4 bases, with 16 bases between them. The CDR3 extends over 16 amino acids. CDR3 loop: CASSLGSQGSGETQYF. The CDR3, as DNA: TGTGCCAGCAGCTTAGGATCACAGGGAAGTGGAGAGACCCAGTACTTC.

This clone was found once. This sequence joins TRBV27 and TRBJ2-7; no clear D gene. Trimming removed 6 bases at V and 2 bases at J, with 20 bases between. This CDR3 spans 16 amino acids. CDR1 is MNHEY and CDR2 is SMNVEV in the germline V gene (reference sequence). CDR3 protein: CASRDKANPGPYEQYF. As DNA, the CDR3 is TGTGCCAGCAGAGACAAGGCTAACCCAGGCCCCTACGAGCAGTACTTC.

This clone was found a few times. This chain links TRBV2 with TRBJ2-5; D ambiguous. Germline assignment: CDR1 SNHLY and CDR2 FYNNEI. The CDR3 spans 12 residues. Deletions cut 5 bases from V and 5 bases from J, with 9 bases between. The CDR3 loop reads CASSMAGETQYF. The CDR3 DNA is TGTGCCAGCAGTATGGCCGGGGAGACCCAGTACTTC.

The V and J genes are TRBV28 and TRBJ2-5, with TRBD1 identical over 8 bases. CDR3 length equals 13 residues. Germline CDR1 is MDHEN and CDR2 is SYDVKM. The J segment lost 5 bases and the V segment lost 10 bases, leaving 9 bases of the junction unmatched. The CDR3 DNA sequence: TGTGCCACACACAGGGGGGACGGTGAGACCCAGTACTTC. Amino acid sequence: CATHRGDGETQYF.

The gene calls are TRBV4-3 and TRBJ2-4; D is unclear. V was shortened by 0 bases and J by 8 bases, with 14 bases between the two germline ends. Germline loops: CDR1 LGHNA, CDR2 YSLEER. There are 15 residues in the CDR3. DNA for the CDR3: TGCGCCAGCAGCCAAGATGGCACGAGTGGGGACATTCAGTACTTC. Protein sequence: CASSQDGTSGDIQYF.

This clone was observed once. The V gene is TRBV19, the J gene TRBJ2-3; TRBD1 matches 8 bases. CDR1 and CDR2 (germline): LNHDA, SQIVND (reference sequence). This CDR3 contains 15 residues. J was trimmed by 0 bases and V by 5 bases; bases with no gene match: 4. CDR3 DNA: TGTGCCAGTAGTTCCCGACAGGGGAGCACAGATACGCAGTATTTT. It translates to CASSSRQGSTDTQYF.